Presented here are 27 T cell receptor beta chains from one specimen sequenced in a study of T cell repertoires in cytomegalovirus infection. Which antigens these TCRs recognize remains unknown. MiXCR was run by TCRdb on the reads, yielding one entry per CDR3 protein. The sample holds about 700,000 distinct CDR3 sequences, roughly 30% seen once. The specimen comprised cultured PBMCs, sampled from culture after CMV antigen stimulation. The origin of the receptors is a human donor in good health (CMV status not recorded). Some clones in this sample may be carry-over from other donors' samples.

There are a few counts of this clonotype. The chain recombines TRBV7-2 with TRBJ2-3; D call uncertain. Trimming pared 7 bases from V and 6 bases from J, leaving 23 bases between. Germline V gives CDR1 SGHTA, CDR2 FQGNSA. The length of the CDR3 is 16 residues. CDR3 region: CASTHDRPKSQDTQYF. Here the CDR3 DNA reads TGTGCCAGCACCCACGATAGGCCCAAATCACAGGATACGCAGTATTTT.

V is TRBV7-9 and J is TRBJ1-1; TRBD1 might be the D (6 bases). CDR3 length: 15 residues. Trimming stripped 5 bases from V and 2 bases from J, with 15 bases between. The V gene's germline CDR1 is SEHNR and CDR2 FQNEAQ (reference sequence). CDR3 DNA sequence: TGTGCCAGCAGCCGCAGGGGAGGGCTTAACACTGAAGCTTTCTTT. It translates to CASSRRGGLNTEAFF.

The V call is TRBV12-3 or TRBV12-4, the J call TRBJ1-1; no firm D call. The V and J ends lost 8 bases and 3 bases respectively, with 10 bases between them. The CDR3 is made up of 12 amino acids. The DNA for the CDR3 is TGTGCCAGCTCTAAGAGCCACACTGAAGCTTTCTTT. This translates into CASSKSHTEAFF.

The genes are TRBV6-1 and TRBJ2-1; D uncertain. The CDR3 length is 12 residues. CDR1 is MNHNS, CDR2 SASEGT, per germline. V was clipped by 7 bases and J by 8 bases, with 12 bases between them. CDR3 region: CASINPADEQFF. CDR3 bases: TGTGCCAGCATCAACCCCGCCGATGAGCAGTTCTTC.

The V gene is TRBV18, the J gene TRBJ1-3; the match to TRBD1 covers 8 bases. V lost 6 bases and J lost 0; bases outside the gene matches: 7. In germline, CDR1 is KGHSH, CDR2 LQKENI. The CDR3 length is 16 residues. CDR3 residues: CASSRGQATSGNTIYF. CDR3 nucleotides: TGTGCCAGCTCCCGGGGACAGGCGACCTCTGGAAACACCATATATTTT.

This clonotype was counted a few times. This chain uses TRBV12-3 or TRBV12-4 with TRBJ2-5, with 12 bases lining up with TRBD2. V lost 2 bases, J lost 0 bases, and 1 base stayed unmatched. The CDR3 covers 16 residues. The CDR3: CASSLTSGGYQETQYF. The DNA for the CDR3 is TGTGCCAGCAGTTTAACTAGCGGGGGGTACCAAGAGACCCAGTACTTC.

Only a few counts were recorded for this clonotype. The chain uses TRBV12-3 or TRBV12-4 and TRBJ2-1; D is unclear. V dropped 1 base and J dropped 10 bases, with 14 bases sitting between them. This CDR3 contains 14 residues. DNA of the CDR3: TGTGCCAGCAGTTTAGTGAGACGAGGCGGCGAGCAGTTCTTC. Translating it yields CASSLVRRGGEQFF.

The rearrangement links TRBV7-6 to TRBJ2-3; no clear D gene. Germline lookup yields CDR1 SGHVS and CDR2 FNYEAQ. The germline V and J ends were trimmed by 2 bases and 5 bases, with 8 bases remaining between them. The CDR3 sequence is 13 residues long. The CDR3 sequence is CASSLTSQDTQYF. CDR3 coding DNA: TGTGCCAGCAGCTTAACTTCCCAAGATACGCAGTATTTT.

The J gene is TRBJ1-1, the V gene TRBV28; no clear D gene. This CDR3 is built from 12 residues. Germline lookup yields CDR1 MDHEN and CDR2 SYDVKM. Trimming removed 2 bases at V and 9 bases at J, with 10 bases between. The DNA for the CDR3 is TGTGCCAGCAGTTTAAAGTCGGCTAAAGCTTTCTTT. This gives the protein CASSLKSAKAFF.

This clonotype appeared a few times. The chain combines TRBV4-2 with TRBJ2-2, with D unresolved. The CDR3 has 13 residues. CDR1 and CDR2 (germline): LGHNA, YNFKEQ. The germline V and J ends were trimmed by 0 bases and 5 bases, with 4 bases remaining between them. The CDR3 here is CASSQEPTGELFF. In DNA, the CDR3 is TGTGCCAGCAGCCAAGAACCAACCGGGGAGCTGTTTTTT.

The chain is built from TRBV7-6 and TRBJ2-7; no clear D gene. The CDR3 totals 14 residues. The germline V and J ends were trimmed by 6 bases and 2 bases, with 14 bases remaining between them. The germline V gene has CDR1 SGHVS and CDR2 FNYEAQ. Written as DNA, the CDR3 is TGTGCCAGCAGTTTCCCGGGCGGAGCCTACGAGCAGTACTTC. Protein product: CASSFPGGAYEQYF.

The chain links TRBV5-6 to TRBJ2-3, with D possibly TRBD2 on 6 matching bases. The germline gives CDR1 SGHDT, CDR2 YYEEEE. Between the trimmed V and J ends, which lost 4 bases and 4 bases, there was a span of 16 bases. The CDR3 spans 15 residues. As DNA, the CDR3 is TGTGCCAGCAGCCCTCTCGGGGGAGCGGCAGATACGCAGTATTTT. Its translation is CASSPLGGAADTQYF.

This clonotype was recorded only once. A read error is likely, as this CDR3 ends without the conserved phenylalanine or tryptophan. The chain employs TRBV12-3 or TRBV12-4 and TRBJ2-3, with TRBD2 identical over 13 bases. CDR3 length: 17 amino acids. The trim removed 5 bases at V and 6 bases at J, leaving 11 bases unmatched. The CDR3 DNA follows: TGTGCCAGCAGTGAAAGACGGACTAGCGGGGGTCTGGATACGCAGTATTCT. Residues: CASSERRTSGGLDTQYS.

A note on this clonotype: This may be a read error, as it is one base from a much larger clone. The CDR3 region is CASSLQGASQPQHF. The CDR3 DNA sequence: TGTGCCAGCAGCTTACAGGGGGCGAGCCAGCCCCAGCATTTT. J is TRBJ1-5 and V is TRBV7-9; 8 bases line up with TRBD1. Germline loops: CDR1 SEHNR, CDR2 FQNEAQ (reference sequence). V lost 2 bases and J lost 7; bases outside the gene matches: 4. The CDR3 runs to 14 residues.

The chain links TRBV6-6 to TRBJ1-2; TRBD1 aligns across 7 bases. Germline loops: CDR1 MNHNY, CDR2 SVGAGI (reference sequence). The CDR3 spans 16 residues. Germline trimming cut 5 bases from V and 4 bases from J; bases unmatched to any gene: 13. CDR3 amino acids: CASSGLPLSGGYGYTF. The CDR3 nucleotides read TGTGCCAGCAGTGGTTTGCCATTATCAGGGGGCTATGGCTACACCTTC.

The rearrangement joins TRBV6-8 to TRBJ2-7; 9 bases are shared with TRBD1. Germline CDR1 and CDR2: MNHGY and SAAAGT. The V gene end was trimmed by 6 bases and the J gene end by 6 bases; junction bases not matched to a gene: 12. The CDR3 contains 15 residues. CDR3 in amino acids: CASSRDRGSQGEQYF. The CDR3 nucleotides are TGTGCCAGCAGCCGCGACAGGGGGTCCCAAGGCGAGCAGTACTTC.

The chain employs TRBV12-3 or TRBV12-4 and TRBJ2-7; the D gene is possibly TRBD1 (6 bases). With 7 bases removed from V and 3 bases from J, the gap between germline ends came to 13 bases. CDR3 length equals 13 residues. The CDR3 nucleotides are TGTGCCAGCACCTCCCGGGACAACTACGAGCAGTACTTC. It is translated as CASTSRDNYEQYF.

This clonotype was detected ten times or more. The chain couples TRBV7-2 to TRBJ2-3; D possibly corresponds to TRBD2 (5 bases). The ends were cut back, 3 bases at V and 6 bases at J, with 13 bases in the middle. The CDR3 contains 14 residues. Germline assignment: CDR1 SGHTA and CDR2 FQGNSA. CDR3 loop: CASSFLGELDTQYF. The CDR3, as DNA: TGTGCCAGCAGCTTTCTCGGGGAGCTGGATACGCAGTATTTT.

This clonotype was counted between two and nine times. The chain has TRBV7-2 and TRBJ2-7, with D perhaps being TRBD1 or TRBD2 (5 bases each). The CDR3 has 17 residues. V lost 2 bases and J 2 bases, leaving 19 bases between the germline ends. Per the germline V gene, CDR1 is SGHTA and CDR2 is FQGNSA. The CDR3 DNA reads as TGTGCCAGCAGCTTAAACGGGGCAGTCCCTGGACCCTACGAGCAGTACTTC. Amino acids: CASSLNGAVPGPYEQYF.

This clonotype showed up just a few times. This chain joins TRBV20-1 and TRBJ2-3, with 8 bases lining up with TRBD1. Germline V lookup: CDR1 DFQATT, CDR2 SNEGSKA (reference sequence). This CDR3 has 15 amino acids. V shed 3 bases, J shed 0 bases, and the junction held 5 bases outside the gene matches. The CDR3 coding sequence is TGCAGTGCTAGTCGGACAGGGCGAAGCACAGATACGCAGTATTTT. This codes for CSASRTGRSTDTQYF.

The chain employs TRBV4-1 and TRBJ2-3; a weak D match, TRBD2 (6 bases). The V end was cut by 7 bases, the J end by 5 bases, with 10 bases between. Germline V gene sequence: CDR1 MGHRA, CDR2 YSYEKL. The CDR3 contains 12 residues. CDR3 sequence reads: CASKGLRDTQYF. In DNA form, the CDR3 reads TGCGCCAGCAAGGGACTCAGAGATACGCAGTATTTT.

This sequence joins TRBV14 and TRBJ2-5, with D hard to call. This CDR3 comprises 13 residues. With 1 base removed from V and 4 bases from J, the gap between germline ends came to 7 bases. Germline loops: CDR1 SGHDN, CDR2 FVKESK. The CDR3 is CASSQGLGETQYF. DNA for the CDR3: TGTGCCAGCAGCCAAGGACTCGGAGAGACCCAGTACTTC.

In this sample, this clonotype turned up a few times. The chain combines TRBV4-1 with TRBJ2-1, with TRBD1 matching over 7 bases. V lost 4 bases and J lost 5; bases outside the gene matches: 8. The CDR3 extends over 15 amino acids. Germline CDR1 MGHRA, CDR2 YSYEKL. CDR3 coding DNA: TGCGCCAGCAGCCGCCGACAGGGTAACAACAATGAGCAGTTCTTC. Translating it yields CASSRRQGNNNEQFF.

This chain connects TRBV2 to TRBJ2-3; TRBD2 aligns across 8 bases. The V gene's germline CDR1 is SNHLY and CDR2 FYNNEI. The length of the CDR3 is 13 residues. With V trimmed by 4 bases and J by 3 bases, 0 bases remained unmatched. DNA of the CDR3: TGTGCCAGCAGTGGCGGGAGGACAGATACGCAGTATTTT. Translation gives CASSGGRTDTQYF.

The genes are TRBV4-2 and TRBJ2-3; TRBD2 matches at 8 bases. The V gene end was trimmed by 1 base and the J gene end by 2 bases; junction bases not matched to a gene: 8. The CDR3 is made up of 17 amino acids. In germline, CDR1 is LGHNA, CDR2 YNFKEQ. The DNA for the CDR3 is TGTGCCAGCAGCCAAGTCACCAGCGGGGGATTCACAGATACGCAGTATTTT. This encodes CASSQVTSGGFTDTQYF.

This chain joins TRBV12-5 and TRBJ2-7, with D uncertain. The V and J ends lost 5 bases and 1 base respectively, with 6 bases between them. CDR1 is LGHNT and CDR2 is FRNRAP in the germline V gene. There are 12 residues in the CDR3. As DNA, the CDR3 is TGTGCTAGTGGTCATACATCCTACGAGCAGTACTTC. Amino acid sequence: CASGHTSYEQYF.

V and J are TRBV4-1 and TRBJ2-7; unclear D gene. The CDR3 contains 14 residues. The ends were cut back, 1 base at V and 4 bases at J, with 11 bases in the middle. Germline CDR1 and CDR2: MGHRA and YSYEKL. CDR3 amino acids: CASSQGAVGYEQYF. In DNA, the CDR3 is TGCGCCAGCAGCCAAGGGGCAGTTGGTTACGAGCAGTACTTC.